The clone carrying this T cell receptor (beta chain) was seen once. This sample was included in a study of cytomegalovirus exposure and HLA in healthy donors. Researchers ran the PCR with 60 Vbeta and 13 Jbeta primers. Profiled with immunoSEQ multiplex PCR; TCRdb holds only in-frame clones, not every one. The repertoire holds 150,000 or so clones, with approximately 80% as singletons. Germline CDR1 SGHRS, CDR2 YFSETQ. The V and J ends lost 2 bases and 7 bases, in that order; junction bases with no gene match: 15. The CDR3 runs to 19 residues. This TCR derives from a man aged 50 to 60 in good health and CMV-seropositive. V gene TRBV5-1 combines with J gene TRBJ2-7; 16 bases map to TRBD2. Material for sequencing was PBMCs. This CDR3 is CASSFGVPGLAGGSGEQYF. For the CDR3, the DNA is TGCGCCAGCAGCTTCGGAGTCCCGGGACTAGCGGGGGGGTCAGGTGAGCAGTACTTC.